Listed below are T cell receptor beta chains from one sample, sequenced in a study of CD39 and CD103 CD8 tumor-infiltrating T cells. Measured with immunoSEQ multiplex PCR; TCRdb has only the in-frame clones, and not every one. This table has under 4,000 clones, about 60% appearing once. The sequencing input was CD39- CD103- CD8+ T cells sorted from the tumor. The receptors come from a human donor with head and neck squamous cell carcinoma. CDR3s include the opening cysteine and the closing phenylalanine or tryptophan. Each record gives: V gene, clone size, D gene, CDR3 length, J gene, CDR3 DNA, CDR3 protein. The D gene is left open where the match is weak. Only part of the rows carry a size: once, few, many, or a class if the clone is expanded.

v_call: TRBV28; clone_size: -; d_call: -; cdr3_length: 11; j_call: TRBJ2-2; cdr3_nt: TGTGCCAGCCTAGGGCCCGGGGAGCTGTTTTTT; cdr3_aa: CASLGPGELFF
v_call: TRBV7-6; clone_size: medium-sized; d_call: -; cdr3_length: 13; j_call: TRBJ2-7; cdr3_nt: TGTGCCAGCAGCCCCGACAGTTCTGAGGAGCAGTACTTC; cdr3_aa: CASSPDSSEEQYF
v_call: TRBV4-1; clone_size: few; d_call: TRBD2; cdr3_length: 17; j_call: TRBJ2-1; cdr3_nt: TGCGCCAGCAGCCAAGATGAAAGCGCGGGGGCCTACAATGAGCAGTTCTTC; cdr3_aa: CASSQDESAGAYNEQFF
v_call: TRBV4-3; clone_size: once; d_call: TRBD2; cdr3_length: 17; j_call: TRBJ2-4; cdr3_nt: TGCGCCAGCAGCCAGACTAGCGGGGGGGCCTTTTGGAACATTCAGTACTTC; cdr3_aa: CASSQTSGGAFWNIQYF
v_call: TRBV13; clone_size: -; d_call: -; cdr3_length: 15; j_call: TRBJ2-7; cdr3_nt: TGTGCCAGCAGCTTACGGTTCGGGGGATCCGACGAGCAGTACTTC; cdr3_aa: CASSLRFGGSDEQYF
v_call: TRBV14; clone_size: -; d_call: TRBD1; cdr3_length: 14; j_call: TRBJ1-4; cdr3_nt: TGTGCCAGCAGCCGGACAGGTCTCCGTCAAAAACTGTTTTTT; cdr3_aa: CASSRTGLRQKLFF
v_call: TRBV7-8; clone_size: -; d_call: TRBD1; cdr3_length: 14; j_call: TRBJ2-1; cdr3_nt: TGTGCCAGCAGCCTCAGACAGGGGAGCAATGAGCAGTTCTTC; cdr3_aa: CASSLRQGSNEQFF
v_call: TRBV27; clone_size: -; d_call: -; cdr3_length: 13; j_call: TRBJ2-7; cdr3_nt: TGTGCCAGCATGGGGGGGGCCTCCTACGAGCAGTACTTC; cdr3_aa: CASMGGASYEQYF
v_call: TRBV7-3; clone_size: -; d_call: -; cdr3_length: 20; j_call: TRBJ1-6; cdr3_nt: TGTGCCAGCAGCCGGACCCGGTGGGGGGATAGTAGGTCCTATAATTCACCCCTCCACTTT; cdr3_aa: CASSRTRWGDSRSYNSPLHF
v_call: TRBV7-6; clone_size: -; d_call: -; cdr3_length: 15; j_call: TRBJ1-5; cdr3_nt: TGTGCCAGCAGCGCTAATTTGGCCCCTAATCAGCCCCAGCATTTT; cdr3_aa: CASSANLAPNQPQHF
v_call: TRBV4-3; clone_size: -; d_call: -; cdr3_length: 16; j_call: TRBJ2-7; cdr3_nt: TGCGCCAGCAGCCAAGATCCTCCCGGTGGCTCCTACGAGCAGTACTTC; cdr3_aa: CASSQDPPGGSYEQYF
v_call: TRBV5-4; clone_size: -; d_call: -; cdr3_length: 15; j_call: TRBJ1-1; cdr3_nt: TGCGCCAGCAGCCAAGATAGCGGCGGCAACACTGAAGCTTTCTTT; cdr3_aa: CASSQDSGGNTEAFF
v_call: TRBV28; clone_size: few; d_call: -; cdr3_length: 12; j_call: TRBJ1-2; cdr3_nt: TGTGCCAGCAGTTTGAGGGGCTATGGCTACACCTTC; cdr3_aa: CASSLRGYGYTF
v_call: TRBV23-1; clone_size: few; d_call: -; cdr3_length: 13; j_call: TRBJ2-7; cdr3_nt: TGCGCCAGCAGTCATTCTGCCTGCGGAGGGCAGTACTTC; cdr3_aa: CASSHSACGGQYF
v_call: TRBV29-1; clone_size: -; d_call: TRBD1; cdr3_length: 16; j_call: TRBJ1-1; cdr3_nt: TGCAGCGTTAGCCCAGGGGGCACGGGACGAAACACTGAAGCTTTCTTT; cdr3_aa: CSVSPGGTGRNTEAFF
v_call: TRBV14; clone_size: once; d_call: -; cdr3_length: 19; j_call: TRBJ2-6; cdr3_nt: TGTGCCAGCAGCCTTTTCAATGCGTCCGAGGGGGCTGGGGCCAACGTCCTGACTTTC; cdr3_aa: CASSLFNASEGAGANVLTF
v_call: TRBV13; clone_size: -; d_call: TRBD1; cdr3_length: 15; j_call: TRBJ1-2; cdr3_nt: TGTGCCAGCAGCTCTCGAGGACAGGGGGATCGGGGCTACACCTTC; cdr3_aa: CASSSRGQGDRGYTF
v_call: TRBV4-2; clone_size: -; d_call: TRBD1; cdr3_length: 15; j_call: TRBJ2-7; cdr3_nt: TGTGCCAGCAGCCCCCGGACAGGGCTAACCTACGAGCAGTACTTC; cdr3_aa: CASSPRTGLTYEQYF
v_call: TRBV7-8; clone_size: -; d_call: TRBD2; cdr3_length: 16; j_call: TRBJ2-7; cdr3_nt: TGTGCCAGCAGCTTGAGCGGGGGTCAGGAGCCCTACGAGCAGTACTTC; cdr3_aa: CASSLSGGQEPYEQYF
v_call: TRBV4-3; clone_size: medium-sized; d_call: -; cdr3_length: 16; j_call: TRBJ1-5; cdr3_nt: TGCGCCAGCAGCCAGAACTCGGACAGTAGCAATCAGCCCCAGCATTTT; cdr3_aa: CASSQNSDSSNQPQHF
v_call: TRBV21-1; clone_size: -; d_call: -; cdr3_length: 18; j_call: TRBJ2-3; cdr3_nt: TGTGCCAGCAGCAAAAACCGGGCTAGCGGGGAACCCACAGATACGCAGTATTTT; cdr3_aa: CASSKNRASGEPTDTQYF
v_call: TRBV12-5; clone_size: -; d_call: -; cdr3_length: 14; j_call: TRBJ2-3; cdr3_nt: TGTGCTAACCTCGGGACCCATCGCGCAGATACGCAGTATTTT; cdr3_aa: CANLGTHRADTQYF
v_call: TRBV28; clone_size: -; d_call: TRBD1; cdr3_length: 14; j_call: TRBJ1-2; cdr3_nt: TGTGCCAGCAGCAGAGACAGGGCTAACTATGGCTACACCTTC; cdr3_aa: CASSRDRANYGYTF
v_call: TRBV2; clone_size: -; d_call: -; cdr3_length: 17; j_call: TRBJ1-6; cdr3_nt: TGTGCCAGCAGCCCCTCGGTAGGAAGCTCCTATAATTCACCCCTCCACTTT; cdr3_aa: CASSPSVGSSYNSPLHF
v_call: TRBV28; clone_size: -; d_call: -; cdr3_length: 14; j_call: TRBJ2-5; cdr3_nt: TGTGCCAGCAGTTTATGGCAGGGGAAAGAGATCCAGTACTTC; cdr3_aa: CASSLWQGKEIQYF
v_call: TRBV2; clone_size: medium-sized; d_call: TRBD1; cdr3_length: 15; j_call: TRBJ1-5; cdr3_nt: TGTGCCAGCAGAGATCGACAGGGAGGCAATCAGCCCCAGCATTTT; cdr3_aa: CASRDRQGGNQPQHF
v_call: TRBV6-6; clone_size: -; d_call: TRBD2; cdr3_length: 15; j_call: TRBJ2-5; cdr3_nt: TGTGCCAGCAGCCTAGCGGGGGGGCGGCAAGAGACCCAGTACTTC; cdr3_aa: CASSLAGGRQETQYF
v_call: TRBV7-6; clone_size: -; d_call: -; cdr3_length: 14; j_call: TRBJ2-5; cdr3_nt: TGTGCCAGCAGCTTAGCTTTAGGGCACGAGACCCAGTACTTC; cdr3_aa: CASSLALGHETQYF
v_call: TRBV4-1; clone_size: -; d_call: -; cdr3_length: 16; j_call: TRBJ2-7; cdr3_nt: TGCGCCAGCAGCCAAGGTAGTGGTATGGGGTGGGACGAGCAGTACTTC; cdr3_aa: CASSQGSGMGWDEQYF
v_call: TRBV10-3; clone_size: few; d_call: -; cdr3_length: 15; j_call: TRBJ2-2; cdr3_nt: TGTGCCATCAGTGCAGGGACAAAGAACACCGGGGAGCTGTTTTTT; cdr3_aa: CAISAGTKNTGELFF
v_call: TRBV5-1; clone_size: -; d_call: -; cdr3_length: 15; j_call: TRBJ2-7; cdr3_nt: TGCGCCAGCAGCTTGTCCCGGCAGGGAACCTACGAGCAGTACTTC; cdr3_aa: CASSLSRQGTYEQYF
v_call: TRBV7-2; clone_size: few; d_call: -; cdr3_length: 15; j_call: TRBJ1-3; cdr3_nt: TGTGCCAGCAGCCATGGGGACTCCTCTGGAAACACCATATATTTT; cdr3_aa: CASSHGDSSGNTIYF
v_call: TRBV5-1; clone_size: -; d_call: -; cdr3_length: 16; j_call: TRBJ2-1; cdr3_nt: TGCGCCAGCAGCTTTTCGCGGCTGGGCTCCTACAATGAGCAGTTCTTC; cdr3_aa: CASSFSRLGSYNEQFF
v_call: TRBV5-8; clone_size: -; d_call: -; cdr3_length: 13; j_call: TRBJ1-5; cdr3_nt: TGTGCCAGCAGCTTTGGGGACCGTCAGCCCCAGCATTTT; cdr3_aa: CASSFGDRQPQHF
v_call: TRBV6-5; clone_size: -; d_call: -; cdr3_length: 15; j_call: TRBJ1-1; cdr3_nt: TGTGCCAGCAGTTTTACAGGGAAAGGGTCTACTGAAGCTTTCTTT; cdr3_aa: CASSFTGKGSTEAFF
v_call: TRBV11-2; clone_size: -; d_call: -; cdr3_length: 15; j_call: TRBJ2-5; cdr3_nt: TGTGCCAGCAGCTTCACTTATTGGGGGCAAGAGACCCAGTACTTC; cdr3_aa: CASSFTYWGQETQYF
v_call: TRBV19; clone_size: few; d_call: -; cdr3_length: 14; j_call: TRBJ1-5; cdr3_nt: TGTGCCAGTAGTATTTGGGACATCTATCAGCCCCAGCATTTT; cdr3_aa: CASSIWDIYQPQHF
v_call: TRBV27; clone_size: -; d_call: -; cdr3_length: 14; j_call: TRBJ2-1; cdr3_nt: TGTGCCAGCAGTCCCGAGGCGGCCTACAATGAGCAGTTCTTC; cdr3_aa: CASSPEAAYNEQFF
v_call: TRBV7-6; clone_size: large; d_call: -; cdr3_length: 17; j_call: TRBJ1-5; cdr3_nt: TGTGCCAGCAGCTCCCGGGCCCGCCAAGTCAGCAATCAGCCCCAGCATTTT; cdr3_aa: CASSSRARQVSNQPQHF
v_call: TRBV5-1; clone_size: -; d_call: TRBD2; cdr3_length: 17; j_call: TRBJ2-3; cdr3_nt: TGCGCCAGCAGCTTGCAGGCTAGCGGGGGCCAGGGAGATACGCAGTATTTT; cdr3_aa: CASSLQASGGQGDTQYF
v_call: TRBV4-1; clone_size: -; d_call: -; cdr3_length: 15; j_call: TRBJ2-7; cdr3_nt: TGCGCCAGCAGCCAAGATGGGACTCCCGGATACGAGCAGTACTTC; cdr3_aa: CASSQDGTPGYEQYF
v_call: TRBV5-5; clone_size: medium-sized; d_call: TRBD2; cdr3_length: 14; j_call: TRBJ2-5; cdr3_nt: TGTGCCAGCAGCTTCACCCTAGCGGCAGAGACCCAGTACTTC; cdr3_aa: CASSFTLAAETQYF
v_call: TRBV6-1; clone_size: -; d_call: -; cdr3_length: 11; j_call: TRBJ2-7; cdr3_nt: TGTGCCAGCAGTGGAGCCTACGAGCAGTACTTC; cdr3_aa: CASSGAYEQYF
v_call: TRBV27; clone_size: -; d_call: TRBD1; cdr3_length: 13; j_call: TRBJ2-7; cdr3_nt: TGTGCCAGCAGTTTCCAGGGGGCCGACGAGCAGTACTTC; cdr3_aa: CASSFQGADEQYF